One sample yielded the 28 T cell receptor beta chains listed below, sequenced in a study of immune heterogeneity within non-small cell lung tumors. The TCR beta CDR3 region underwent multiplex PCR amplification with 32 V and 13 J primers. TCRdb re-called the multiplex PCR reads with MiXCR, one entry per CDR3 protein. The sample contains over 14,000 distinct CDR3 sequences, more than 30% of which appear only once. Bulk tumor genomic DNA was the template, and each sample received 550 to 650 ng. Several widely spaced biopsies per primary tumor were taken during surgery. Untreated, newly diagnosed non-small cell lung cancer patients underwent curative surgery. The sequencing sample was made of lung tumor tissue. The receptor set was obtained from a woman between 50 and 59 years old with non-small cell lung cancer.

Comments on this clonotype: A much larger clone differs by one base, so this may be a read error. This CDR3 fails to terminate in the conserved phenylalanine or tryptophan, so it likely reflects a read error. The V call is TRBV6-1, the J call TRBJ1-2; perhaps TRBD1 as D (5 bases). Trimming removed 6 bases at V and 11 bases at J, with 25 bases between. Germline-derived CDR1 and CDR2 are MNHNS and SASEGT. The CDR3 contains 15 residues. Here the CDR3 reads CASSLWGGETIGYTL. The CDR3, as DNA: TGTGCCAGCAGCCTATGGGGGGGAGAGACTATCGGTTACACCTTG.

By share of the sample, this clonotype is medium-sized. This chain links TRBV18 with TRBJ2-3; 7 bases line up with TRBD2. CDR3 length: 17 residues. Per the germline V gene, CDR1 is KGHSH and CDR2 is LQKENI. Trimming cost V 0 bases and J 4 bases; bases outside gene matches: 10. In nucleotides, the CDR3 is TGTGCCAGCTCACCACCGGTCGGGAGGTCTAAGGCAGATACGCAGTATTTT. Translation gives CASSPPVGRSKADTQYF.

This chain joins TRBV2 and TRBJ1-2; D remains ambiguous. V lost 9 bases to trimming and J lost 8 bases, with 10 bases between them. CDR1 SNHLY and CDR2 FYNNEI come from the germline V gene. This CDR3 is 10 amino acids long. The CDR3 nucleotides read TGTGCCAGGCGACAAATAGGCTACACCTTC. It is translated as CARRQIGYTF.

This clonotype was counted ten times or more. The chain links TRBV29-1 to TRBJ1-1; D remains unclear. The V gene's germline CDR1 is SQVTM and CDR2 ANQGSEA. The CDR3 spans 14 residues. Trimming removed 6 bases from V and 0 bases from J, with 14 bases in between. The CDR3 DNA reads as TGCAGCGTAAGTAAAACCAGGATGAACACTGAAGCTTTCTTT. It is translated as CSVSKTRMNTEAFF.

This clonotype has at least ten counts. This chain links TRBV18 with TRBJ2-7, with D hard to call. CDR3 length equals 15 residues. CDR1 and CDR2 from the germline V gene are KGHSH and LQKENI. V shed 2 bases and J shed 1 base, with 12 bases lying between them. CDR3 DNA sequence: TGTGCCAGCTCACCAGGGATCGGACCGTCCTACGAGCAGTACTTC. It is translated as CASSPGIGPSYEQYF.

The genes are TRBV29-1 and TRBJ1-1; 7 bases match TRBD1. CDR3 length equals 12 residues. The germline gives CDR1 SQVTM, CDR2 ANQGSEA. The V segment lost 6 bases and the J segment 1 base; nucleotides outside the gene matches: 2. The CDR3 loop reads CSVRDRNTEAFF. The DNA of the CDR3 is TGCAGCGTCCGGGACAGGAACACTGAAGCTTTCTTT.

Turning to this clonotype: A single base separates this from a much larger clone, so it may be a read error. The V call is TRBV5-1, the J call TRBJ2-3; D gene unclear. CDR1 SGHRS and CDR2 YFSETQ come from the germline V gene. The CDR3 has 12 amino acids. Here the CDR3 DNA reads TGCGCCAGCAGCCCTTACACAGATGCGCAGTATTTT. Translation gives CASSPYTDAQYF.

This CDR3 is CASSLLRTGPGDEQFF. For the CDR3, the DNA is TGTGCCAGCAGTTTACTCAGAACAGGACCGGGGGATGAGCAGTTCTTC. This rearrangement joins TRBV28 to TRBJ2-1, with TRBD2 as a possible D gene (6 bases). The CDR3 is 16 residues long. V was shortened by 2 bases and J by 8 bases, with 19 bases between the two germline ends. Germline V gene data show CDR1 as MDHEN and CDR2 as SYDVKM.

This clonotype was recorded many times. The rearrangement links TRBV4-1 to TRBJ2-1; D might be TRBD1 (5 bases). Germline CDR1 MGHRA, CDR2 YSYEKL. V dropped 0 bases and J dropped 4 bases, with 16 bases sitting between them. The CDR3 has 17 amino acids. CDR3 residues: CASSQEPLPGPYNEQFF. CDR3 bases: TGCGCCAGCAGCCAAGAACCTTTGCCAGGGCCATACAATGAGCAGTTCTTC.

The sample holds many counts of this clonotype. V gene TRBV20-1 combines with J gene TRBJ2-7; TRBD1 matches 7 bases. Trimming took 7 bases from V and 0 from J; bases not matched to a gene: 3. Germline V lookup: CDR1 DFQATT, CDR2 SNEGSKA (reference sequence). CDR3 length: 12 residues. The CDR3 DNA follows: TGCAGTGGAGGGGGCGACTCCTACGAGCAGTACTTC. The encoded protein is CSGGGDSYEQYF.

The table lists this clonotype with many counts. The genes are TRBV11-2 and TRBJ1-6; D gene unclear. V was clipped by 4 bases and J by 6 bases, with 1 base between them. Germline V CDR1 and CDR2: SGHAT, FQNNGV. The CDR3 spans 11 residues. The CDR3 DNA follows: TGTGCCAGCAGCTCTAATTCACCCCTCCACTTT. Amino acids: CASSSNSPLHF.

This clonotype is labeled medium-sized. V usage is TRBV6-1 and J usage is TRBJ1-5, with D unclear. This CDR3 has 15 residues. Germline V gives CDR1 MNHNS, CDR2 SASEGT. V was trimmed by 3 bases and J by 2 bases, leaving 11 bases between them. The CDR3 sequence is CASSDVGWGNQPQHF. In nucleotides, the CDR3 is TGTGCCAGCAGTGATGTTGGGTGGGGCAATCAGCCCCAGCATTTT.

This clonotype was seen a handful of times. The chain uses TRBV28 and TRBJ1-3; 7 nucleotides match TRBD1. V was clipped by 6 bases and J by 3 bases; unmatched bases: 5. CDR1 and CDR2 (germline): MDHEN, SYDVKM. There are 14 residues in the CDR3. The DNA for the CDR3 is TGTGCCAGCAGGCCTGACAGGGTTGGAAACACCATATATTTT. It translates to CASRPDRVGNTIYF.

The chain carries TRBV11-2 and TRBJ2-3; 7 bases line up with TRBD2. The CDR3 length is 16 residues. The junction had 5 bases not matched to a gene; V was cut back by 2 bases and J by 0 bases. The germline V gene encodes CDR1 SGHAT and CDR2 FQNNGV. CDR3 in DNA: TGTGCCAGCAGCTTAAGAGGAGCGGGAAGCACAGATACGCAGTATTTT. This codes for CASSLRGAGSTDTQYF. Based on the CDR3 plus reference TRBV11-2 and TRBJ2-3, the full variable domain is EAGVAQSPRYKIIEKRQSVAFWCNPISGHATLYWYQQILGQGPKLLIQFQNNGVVDDSQLPKDRFSAERLKGVDSTLKIQPAKLEDSAVYLCASSLRGAGSTDTQYFGPGTRLTVL.

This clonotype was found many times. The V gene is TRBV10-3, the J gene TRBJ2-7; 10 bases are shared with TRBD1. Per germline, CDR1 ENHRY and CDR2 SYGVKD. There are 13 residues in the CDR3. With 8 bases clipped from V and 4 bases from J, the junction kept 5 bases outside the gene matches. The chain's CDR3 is CAIQTGGKYEQYF. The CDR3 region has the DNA TGTGCCATCCAGACAGGGGGCAAGTACGAGCAGTACTTC.

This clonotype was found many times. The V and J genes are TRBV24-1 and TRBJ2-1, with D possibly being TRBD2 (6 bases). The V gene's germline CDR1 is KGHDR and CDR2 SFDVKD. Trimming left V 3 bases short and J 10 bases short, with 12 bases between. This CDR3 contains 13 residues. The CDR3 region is CATSDPPLAEQFF. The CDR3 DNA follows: TGTGCCACCAGTGATCCGCCCCTAGCGGAGCAGTTCTTC.

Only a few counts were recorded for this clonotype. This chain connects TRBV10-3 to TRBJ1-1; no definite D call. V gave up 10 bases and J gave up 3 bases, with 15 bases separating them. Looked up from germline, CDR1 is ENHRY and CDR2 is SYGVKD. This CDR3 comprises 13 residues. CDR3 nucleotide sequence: TGTGCCACCAACAGACAAAGGGACACTGAAGCTTTCTTT. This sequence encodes CATNRQRDTEAFF.

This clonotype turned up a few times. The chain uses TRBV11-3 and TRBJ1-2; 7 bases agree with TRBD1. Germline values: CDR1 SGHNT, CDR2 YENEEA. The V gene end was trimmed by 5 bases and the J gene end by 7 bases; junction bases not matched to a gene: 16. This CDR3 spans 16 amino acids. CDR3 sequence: CASSLGGKRTGLGYTF. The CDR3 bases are TGTGCCAGCAGCCTGGGGGGAAAGCGGACAGGTCTTGGCTACACCTTC.

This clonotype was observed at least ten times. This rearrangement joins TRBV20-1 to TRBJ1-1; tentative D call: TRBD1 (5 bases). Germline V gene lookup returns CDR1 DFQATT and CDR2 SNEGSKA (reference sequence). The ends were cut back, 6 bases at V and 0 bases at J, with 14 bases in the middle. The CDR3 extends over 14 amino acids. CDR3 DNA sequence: TGCAGTGCCCCCCGTGGGGGGATGAACACTGAAGCTTTCTTT. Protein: CSAPRGGMNTEAFF.

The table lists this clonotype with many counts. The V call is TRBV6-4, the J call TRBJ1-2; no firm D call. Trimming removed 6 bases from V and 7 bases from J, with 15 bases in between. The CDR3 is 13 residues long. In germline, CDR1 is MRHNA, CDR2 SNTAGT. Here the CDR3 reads CASSPEGLSGYTF. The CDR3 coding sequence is TGTGCCAGCAGCCCTGAAGGGCTGAGTGGCTACACCTTC.

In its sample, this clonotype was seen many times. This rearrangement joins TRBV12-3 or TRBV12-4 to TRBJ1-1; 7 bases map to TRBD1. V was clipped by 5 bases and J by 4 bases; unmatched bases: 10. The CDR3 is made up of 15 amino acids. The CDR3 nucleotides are TGTGCCAGCAGTCGTCGACAGGGAGGGACCACTGAAGCTTTCTTT. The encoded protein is CASSRRQGGTTEAFF.

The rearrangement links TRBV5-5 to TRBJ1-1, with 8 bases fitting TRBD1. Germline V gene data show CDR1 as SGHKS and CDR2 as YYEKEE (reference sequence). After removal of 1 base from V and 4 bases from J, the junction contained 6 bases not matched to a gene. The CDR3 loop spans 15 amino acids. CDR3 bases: TGTGCCAGCAGCTTGTCCCAGGGGGCTAGCACTGAAGCTTTCTTT. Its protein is CASSLSQGASTEAFF.

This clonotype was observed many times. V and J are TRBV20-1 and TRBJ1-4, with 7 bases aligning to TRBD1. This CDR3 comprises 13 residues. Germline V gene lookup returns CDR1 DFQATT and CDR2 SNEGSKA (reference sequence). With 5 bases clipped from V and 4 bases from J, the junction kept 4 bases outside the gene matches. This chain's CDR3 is CSAFPGGNEKLFF. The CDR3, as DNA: TGCAGTGCTTTCCCAGGGGGTAATGAAAAACTGTTTTTT.

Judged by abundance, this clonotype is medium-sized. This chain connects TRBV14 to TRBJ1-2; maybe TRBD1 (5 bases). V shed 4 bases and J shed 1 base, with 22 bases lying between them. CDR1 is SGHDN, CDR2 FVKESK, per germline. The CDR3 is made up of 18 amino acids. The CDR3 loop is CASSRSFLGGFGNYGYTF. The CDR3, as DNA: TGTGCCAGCAGCCGGAGTTTTCTTGGGGGTTTTGGTAACTATGGCTACACCTTC. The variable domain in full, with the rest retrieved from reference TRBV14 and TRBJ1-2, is EAGVTQFPSHSVIEKGQTVTLRCDPISGHDNLYWYRRVMGKEIKFLLHFVKESKQDESGMPNNRFLAERTGGTYSTLKVQPAELEDSGVYFCASSRSFLGGFGNYGYTFGSGTRLTVV.

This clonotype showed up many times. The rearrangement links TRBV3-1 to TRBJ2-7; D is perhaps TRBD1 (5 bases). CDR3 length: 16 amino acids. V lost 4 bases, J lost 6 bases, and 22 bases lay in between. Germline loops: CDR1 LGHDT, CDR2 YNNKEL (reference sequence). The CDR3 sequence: CASSPEGTLKGREQYF. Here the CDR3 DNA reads TGTGCCAGCAGCCCGGAAGGTACCCTAAAGGGGCGCGAGCAGTACTTC.

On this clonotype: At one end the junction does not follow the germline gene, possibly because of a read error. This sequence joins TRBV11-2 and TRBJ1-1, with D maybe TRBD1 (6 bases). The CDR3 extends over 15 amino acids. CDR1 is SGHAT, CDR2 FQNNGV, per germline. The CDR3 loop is CASRIRQVKNTEALF. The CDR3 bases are TGTGCCAGCAGAATTCGACAGGTGAAGAACACTGAAGCTTTATTT.

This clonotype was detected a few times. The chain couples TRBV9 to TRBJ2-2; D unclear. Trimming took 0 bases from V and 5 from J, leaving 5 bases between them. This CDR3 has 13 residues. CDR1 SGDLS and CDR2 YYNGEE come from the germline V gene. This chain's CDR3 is CASSVDLTGELFF. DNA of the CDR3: TGTGCCAGCAGCGTAGATCTAACCGGGGAGCTGTTTTTT.

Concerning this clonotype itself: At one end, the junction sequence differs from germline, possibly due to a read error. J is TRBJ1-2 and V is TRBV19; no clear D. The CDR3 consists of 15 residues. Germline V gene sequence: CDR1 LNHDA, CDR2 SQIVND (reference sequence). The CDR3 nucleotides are TGTGCCAGTAATATCGGGTTGCTTGCACCCTATGGCCACACCTTC. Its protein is CASNIGLLAPYGHTF.